This TCR beta chain was profiled in a study of blood T cell repertoires in COVID-19. This clone was picked up a small number of times. There are 15 residues in the CDR3. V was clipped by 3 bases and J by 12 bases; unmatched bases: 14. The germline gives CDR1 SGHVS, CDR2 FQNEAQ. Assay: immunoSEQ multiplex PCR; the TCRdb copy retains only in-frame clones and omits some. The sample lists 71,000 or so clones; about 87% were seen once. The clonotype originates from a man aged 50 to 59 with active COVID-19. Sequenced sample: peripheral blood. V is TRBV7-8 and J is TRBJ2-1; 7 nucleotides match TRBD2. CDR3 residues: CASSLLARGTPAQFF. CDR3 coding DNA: TGTGCCAGCAGCTTGCTTGCGCGGGGGACCCCGGCGCAGTTCTTC.